Shown below are 31 T cell receptor beta chains from a single sample sequenced in a study of identical twins. TCRdb processed the 5' RACE reads anew with MiXCR; each CDR3 protein has one entry. In the table there are 460,000 or so distinct CDR3 sequences, approximately 14% of which are singletons. The same data also contributed to another study, on yellow fever vaccine responses in identical twins.

Material: CD4+ T cells sorted from blood. These receptors were collected from a young woman in good health.

This clonotype was found a few times. V is TRBV7-2 and J is TRBJ2-7; D perhaps matches TRBD1 (5 bases). Between the trimmed V and J ends, which lost 1 base and 4 bases, there was a span of 11 bases. The CDR3 runs 14 residues. In germline, CDR1 is SGHTA, CDR2 FQGNSA. CDR3 protein: CASSLERQRYEQYF. CDR3 DNA: TGTGCCAGCAGCTTAGAGCGACAGAGGTACGAGCAGTACTTC.

This clonotype turned up a few times. V and J are TRBV6-1 and TRBJ1-2, with D tentatively TRBD1 (6 bases). CDR3 length: 15 residues. Germline-derived CDR1 and CDR2 are MNHNS and SASEGT. The V end was cut by 0 bases, the J end by 7 bases, with 15 bases between. The CDR3 protein is CASSEAGTPVRGYTF. CDR3 in DNA: TGTGCCAGCAGTGAAGCCGGGACACCTGTCCGTGGCTACACCTTC.

This clonotype was observed many times. The chain joins TRBV6-1 to TRBJ1-5; the match to TRBD1 covers 9 bases. The V gene end was trimmed by 6 bases and the J gene end by 5 bases; junction bases not matched to a gene: 14. The CDR3 spans 17 residues. CDR1 and CDR2 (germline): MNHNS, SASEGT. Here the CDR3 reads CASSSLIPGQGDQPQHF. CDR3 bases: TGTGCCAGCAGCTCATTAATTCCGGGACAGGGCGATCAGCCCCAGCATTTT.

This clonotype was detected only a few times. The rearrangement links TRBV19 to TRBJ2-1; 10 bases map to TRBD2. The CDR3 contains 15 residues. CDR1 is LNHDA and CDR2 is SQIVND in the germline V gene (reference sequence). The V and J ends lost 3 bases and 6 bases, in that order; junction bases with no gene match: 5. The CDR3: CASSMGTSDGNEQFF. The CDR3, as DNA: TGTGCCAGTAGTATGGGGACTAGCGACGGCAATGAGCAGTTCTTC.

This clonotype was seen more than once but under ten times. V is TRBV4-3 and J is TRBJ2-5, with D perhaps matching TRBD2 (6 bases). The CDR3 covers 14 residues. Germline loops: CDR1 LGHNA, CDR2 YSLEER. V lost 4 bases and J lost 8, with 17 bases in between. The CDR3 protein is CASSLGLTKSTQYF. As DNA, the CDR3 is TGCGCCAGCAGCCTGGGACTGACCAAGAGTACCCAGTACTTC.

In its sample, this clonotype was seen many times. The chain is built from TRBV29-1 and TRBJ2-1; TRBD2 matches at 9 bases. J gave up 4 bases and V 4 bases, and 5 bases lay outside the gene matches. The CDR3 spans 14 residues. Germline V gene data show CDR1 as SQVTM and CDR2 as ANQGSEA. Here the CDR3 reads CSVVNSGRYNEQFF. CDR3 DNA sequence: TGCAGCGTTGTGAATAGCGGGAGATACAATGAGCAGTTCTTC.

The gene calls are TRBV6-4 and TRBJ1-5, with 10 bases lining up with TRBD1. This CDR3 has 16 amino acids. Germline V gene data show CDR1 as MRHNA and CDR2 as SNTAGT. V dropped 3 bases and J dropped 2; count of bases not matched to a gene: 4. For the CDR3, the DNA is TGTGCCAGCAGTGAGACAGGACAGGGGGGCAATCAGCCCCAGCATTTT. Its protein product is CASSETGQGGNQPQHF.

This clonotype has a handful of counts. The chain combines TRBV5-1 with TRBJ2-1, with 14 bases lining up with TRBD2. CDR1 is SGHRS, CDR2 YFSETQ, per germline. The ends lost 4 bases at V and 7 bases at J; junction bases unmatched: 7. The length of the CDR3 is 16 residues. Here the CDR3 DNA reads TGCGCCAGCAGCATAAGACTAGCGGGAGGGCAGAATGAGCAGTTCTTC. It is translated as CASSIRLAGGQNEQFF.

This chain uses TRBV20-1 with TRBJ2-1; TRBD2 might be the D (5 bases). CDR3 size: 16 residues. V was trimmed by 1 base and J by 0 bases, leaving 13 bases between them. Germline CDR1 reads DFQATT; CDR2 reads SNEGSKA (reference sequence). In DNA, the CDR3 is TGCAGTGCTAGAGTGGCCAGCGGTCTCTCCTACAATGAGCAGTTCTTC. It codes for CSARVASGLSYNEQFF.

This CDR3 is CASSPRLEGGETQYF. The CDR3 nucleotides read TGTGCCAGCTCACCACGGCTAGAGGGAGGAGAGACCCAGTACTTC. The chain recombines TRBV18 with TRBJ2-5, with TRBD2 as a possible D gene (6 bases). The CDR3 consists of 15 residues. The V gene lost 1 base and the J gene lost 4 bases, with 13 bases spanning the gap. CDR1 is KGHSH, CDR2 LQKENI, per germline.

This clonotype appeared once. CDR3 nucleotides: TGTGCCAGCAGCTTTATGGGGGCGCGGGACCAAGAGACCCAGTACTTC. This encodes CASSFMGARDQETQYF. V and J are TRBV11-2 and TRBJ2-5; maybe TRBD1 (6 bases). Looked up from germline, CDR1 is SGHAT and CDR2 is FQNNGV. The CDR3 loop spans 16 amino acids. The germline V and J ends were trimmed by 3 bases and 0 bases, with 14 bases remaining between them.

The table lists this clonotype with a few counts. This chain uses TRBV7-9 with TRBJ2-3; TRBD1 matches at 7 bases. The CDR3 contains 17 residues. Germline V lookup: CDR1 SEHNR, CDR2 FQNEAQ (reference sequence). V trimming: 5 bases; J trimming: 0 bases; junction bases outside the gene matches: 11. CDR3 sequence reads: CASSPLRQGTSTDTQYF. The DNA for the CDR3 is TGTGCCAGCAGCCCGCTGAGACAGGGAACTAGCACAGATACGCAGTATTTT.

The chain's CDR3 is CAWNPGSTDTQYF. The CDR3 DNA reads as TGTGCCTGGAATCCGGGGAGCACAGATACGCAGTATTTT. This rearrangement joins TRBV30 to TRBJ2-3; possible D gene TRBD2, 5 bases. Germline assignment: CDR1 GTSNPN and CDR2 SVGIG (reference sequence). This CDR3 has 13 residues. V shed 4 bases and J shed 0 bases, with 8 bases lying between them.

Only a few counts were recorded for this clonotype. The CDR3 loop is CSAIVTGSLNSPLHF. DNA for the CDR3: TGCAGTGCTATTGTTACAGGGAGCCTTAATTCACCCCTCCACTTT. J is TRBJ1-6 and V is TRBV20-1, with D perhaps matching TRBD1 (6 bases). Trimming took off 4 bases at V and 6 bases at J, with 16 bases between the two ends. Germline lookup yields CDR1 DFQATT and CDR2 SNEGSKA (reference sequence). This CDR3 comprises 15 residues.

This sequence joins TRBV20-1 and TRBJ2-3, with TRBD1 as a possible D gene (6 bases). V lost 6 bases, J lost 2 bases, and 12 bases lay in between. The CDR3 is made up of 13 amino acids. Germline V CDR1 and CDR2: DFQATT, SNEGSKA (reference sequence). CDR3 protein: CSAEDRFTDTQYF. CDR3 coding DNA: TGCAGTGCGGAGGACAGATTCACAGATACGCAGTATTTT.

This clonotype was observed a handful of times. The CDR3 DNA is TGTGCCAGCAGCTTCCCCTCGGTAGGATTAAACACCGGGGAGCTGTTTTTT. Translation gives CASSFPSVGLNTGELFF. The chain recombines TRBV11-1 with TRBJ2-2; no clear D gene. In germline, CDR1 is SGHAT, CDR2 FQDESV (reference sequence). CDR3 length: 17 amino acids. V was trimmed by 3 bases and J by 2 bases, leaving 16 bases between them. Using reference TRBV11-1 and TRBJ2-2 for the parts outside the CDR3, the full variable domain is EAEVAQSPRYKITEKSQAVAFWCDPISGHATLYWYRQILGQGPELLVQFQDESVVDDSQLPKDRFSAERLKGVDSTLKIQPAELGDSAMYLCASSFPSVGLNTGELFFGEGSRLTVL.

The chain is built from TRBV7-3 and TRBJ2-1, with a possible D match to TRBD2 (5 bases). V dropped 1 base and J dropped 7 bases, with 14 bases sitting between them. The CDR3 covers 15 residues. From germline, CDR1 is SGHTA and CDR2 FQGTGA. The chain's CDR3 is CASSLRGPQRNEQFF. CDR3 DNA sequence: TGTGCCAGCAGCTTAAGAGGGCCTCAGAGGAATGAGCAGTTCTTC.

This clonotype was picked up a small number of times. The rearrangement links TRBV20-1 to TRBJ1-6; no firm D call. Germline V gene sequence: CDR1 DFQATT, CDR2 SNEGSKA (reference sequence). CDR3 length: 12 residues. Between the trimmed V and J ends, which lost 3 bases and 12 bases, there was a span of 12 bases. CDR3 protein: CSASKVEGPLHF. The DNA for the CDR3 is TGCAGTGCTAGCAAGGTCGAGGGACCCCTCCACTTT.

A few counts support this clonotype. The rearrangement uses TRBV6-2 or TRBV6-3 and TRBJ2-3; tentatively, D is TRBD2 (5 bases). The germline V gene encodes CDR1 MNHEY and CDR2 SVGEGT. V lost 6 bases, J lost 2 bases, and 18 bases lay in between. This CDR3 spans 16 amino acids. The CDR3 region is CASRLISGGITDTQYF. CDR3 DNA: TGTGCCAGCAGACTGATCAGCGGTGGGATCACAGATACGCAGTATTTT.

The chain is built from TRBV9 and TRBJ2-1; possible D gene TRBD1, 5 bases. The CDR3 is made up of 13 amino acids. Per germline, CDR1 SGDLS and CDR2 YYNGEE. The V end was cut by 3 bases, the J end by 4 bases, with 8 bases between. The DNA of the CDR3 is TGTGCCAGCAGCGCCCGACAGTACAATGAGCAGTTCTTC. This encodes CASSARQYNEQFF.

This clonotype came up a few times. This sequence joins TRBV20-1 and TRBJ2-4; D is possibly TRBD1 or TRBD2 (6 bases each). Trimming removed 6 bases at V and 0 bases at J, with 12 bases between. Germline lookup yields CDR1 DFQATT and CDR2 SNEGSKA (reference sequence). The CDR3 length is 14 residues. The CDR3 DNA sequence: TGCAGTGCCTGGGGGGCCGTAGCCAAAAACATTCAGTACTTC. It yields the protein CSAWGAVAKNIQYF.

This chain uses TRBV7-2 with TRBJ2-1; no reliable D call. Germline V lookup: CDR1 SGHTA, CDR2 FQGNSA. The CDR3 length is 12 residues. V was trimmed by 1 base and J by 7 bases, leaving 5 bases between them. The CDR3 DNA follows: TGTGCCAGCAGCTTAGGTATAAATGAGCAGTTCTTC. As protein: CASSLGINEQFF. Full variable domain (remainder filled in from reference TRBV7-2 and TRBJ2-1): GAGVSQSPSNKVTEKGKDVELRCDPISGHTALYWYRQSLGQGLEFLIYFQGNSAPDKSGLPSDRFSAERTGGSVSTLTIQRTQQEDSAVYLCASSLGINEQFFGPGTRLTVL.

In this sample, this clonotype turned up a few times. The chain couples TRBV10-3 to TRBJ2-3; the match to TRBD2 covers 11 bases. This CDR3 comprises 15 residues. CDR1 ENHRY and CDR2 SYGVKD come from the germline V gene. With V trimmed by 4 bases and J by 1 base, 1 base remained unmatched. CDR3 in DNA: TGTGCCATCAGTGCGGGACTAGCGGGCACAGATACGCAGTATTTT. Its protein is CAISAGLAGTDTQYF.

This clonotype has at least ten counts. V gene TRBV7-9 combines with J gene TRBJ2-3; maybe TRBD2 (5 bases). The germline V gene has CDR1 SEHNR and CDR2 FQNEAQ (reference sequence). CDR3 length equals 16 residues. V was trimmed by 5 bases and J by 5 bases, leaving 20 bases between them. The CDR3 protein is CASSLALQAAGDTQYF. The CDR3 DNA follows: TGTGCCAGCAGCCTGGCCCTGCAAGCGGCCGGAGATACGCAGTATTTT.

The rearrangement links TRBV11-1 to TRBJ2-1; 9 bases agree with TRBD2. Germline CDR1 is SGHAT and CDR2 is FQDESV (reference sequence). V shed 0 bases, J shed 7 bases, and the junction held 25 bases outside the gene matches. The CDR3 totals 22 residues. CDR3 amino acids: CASSLAPQNPGLARRGRNEQFF. For the CDR3, the DNA is TGTGCCAGCAGCTTAGCACCCCAGAATCCGGGACTAGCCAGAAGGGGTCGGAATGAGCAGTTCTTC.

This clonotype occurred a few times. This chain links TRBV7-8 with TRBJ2-1; a weak D match, TRBD2 (5 bases). Trimming shortened V by 2 bases and J by 0 bases, and 14 bases separated the two germline ends. Per germline, CDR1 SGHVS and CDR2 FQNEAQ. This CDR3 region has 17 residues. The CDR3 DNA reads TGTGCCAGCAGCTTAAGGGTAGCGCTGAGCTCCTACAATGAGCAGTTCTTC. Protein: CASSLRVALSSYNEQFF.

This clonotype appeared many times. The genes are TRBV7-2 and TRBJ2-2; D is undetermined. V lost 0 bases and J 4 bases, leaving 6 bases between the germline ends. Germline V gene sequence: CDR1 SGHTA, CDR2 FQGNSA. The CDR3 covers 14 residues. Here the CDR3 reads CASSLAHFTGELFF. CDR3 nucleotide sequence: TGTGCCAGCAGCTTAGCCCATTTCACCGGGGAGCTGTTTTTT.

The rearrangement links TRBV12-5 to TRBJ2-1; weak D call: TRBD2 (6 bases). The CDR3 totals 20 residues. Trimming removed 0 bases at V and 4 bases at J, with 25 bases between. CDR1 is LGHNT and CDR2 is FRNRAP in the germline V gene. CDR3 DNA: TGTGCTAGTGGTTTGGTCCGGGGAGGCAGTAACGAAGGTCCTTACAATGAGCAGTTCTTC. Its protein is CASGLVRGGSNEGPYNEQFF. Full variable domain (rest looked up from reference TRBV12-5 and TRBJ2-1): DARVTQTPRHKVTEMGQEVTMRCQPILGHNTVFWYRQTMMQGLELLAYFRNRAPLDDSGMPKDRFSAEMPDATLATLKIQPSEPRDSAVYFCASGLVRGGSNEGPYNEQFFGPGTRLTVL.

The chain employs TRBV6-2 or TRBV6-3 and TRBJ2-7; D possibly matches TRBD1 or TRBD2 (5 bases each). The germline V gene has CDR1 MNHEY and CDR2 SVGEGT. V lost 7 bases and J 5 bases, leaving 12 bases between the germline ends. This CDR3 has 12 amino acids. This chain's CDR3 is CASKRDGDEQYF. For the CDR3, the DNA is TGTGCCAGCAAACGGGACGGTGACGAGCAGTACTTC.

This clonotype has a handful of counts. The genes are TRBV11-2 and TRBJ1-6; weak D call: TRBD1 (5 bases). V lost 1 base to trimming and J lost 10 bases, with 11 bases between them. In germline, CDR1 is SGHAT, CDR2 FQNNGV. CDR3 length equals 14 residues. CDR3 nucleotide sequence: TGTGCCAGCAGCTTAGGGGGCGGGGGATCACCCCTCCACTTT. Translation: CASSLGGGGSPLHF.

In DNA form, the CDR3 reads TGTGCCAGCAGCCCACAGAGCATGGGGGGCTACACCTTC. Its protein product is CASSPQSMGGYTF. This rearrangement joins TRBV7-9 to TRBJ1-2, with D hard to call. This CDR3 contains 13 residues. The V gene lost 5 bases and the J gene lost 8 bases, with 15 bases spanning the gap. The germline CDR1 and CDR2 sequences are SEHNR and FQNEAQ (reference sequence).